A selection of T cell receptor beta chains follows, all from one sample in a study of CD8 T cells in Susac syndrome. One entry per CDR3 protein results from TCRdb running MiXCR on the immunoSEQ multiplex PCR reads. The sample has more than 70,000 distinct CDR3 sequences, 94% seen once; the top ten hold roughly 0.5%. Sequencing was performed on CD8+ T cells from PBMCs. The receptors derive from a human donor with Susac syndrome. The CDR3 runs from the conserved cysteine through the conserved F or W. The D gene is left open where the match is weak. The size entry is marked missing in some rows and otherwise reads once, few, many or a size class.

j_call | v_call | clone_size | d_call | cdr3_nt | cdr3_aa
TRBJ2-7 | TRBV7-6 | . | . | TGTGCCAGCAGCACCCGCGGGACGGCTTTGTACGAGCAGTACTTC | CASSTRGTALYEQYF
TRBJ1-6 | TRBV6-1 | . | . | TGTGCCAGCAGTCAGACGACAGGATCCTCCTATAATTCACCCCTCCACTTT | CASSQTTGSSYNSPLHF
TRBJ2-7 | TRBV28 | . | . | TGTGCCAGCAGCCCAGGCCTGACAGGGAGGTACGAGCAGTACTTC | CASSPGLTGRYEQYF
TRBJ2-3 | TRBV5-1 | once | TRBD1 | TGCGCCAGCAGCCCAGAGGGGGCCCTATCCACAGATACGCAGTATTTT | CASSPEGALSTDTQYF
TRBJ2-7 | TRBV13 | . | TRBD2 | TGTGCCAGCAGCTTAGACCCAGGGAGGGCCGACGAGCAGTACTTC | CASSLDPGRADEQYF
TRBJ2-5 | TRBV24-1 | . | TRBD2 | TGTGCCACCAGTGATAGAGGACTAGCGGGGAGAGAGACCCAGTACTTC | CATSDRGLAGRETQYF
TRBJ2-5 | TRBV20-1 | . | TRBD1 | TGCAGTGCGGCGGACAGGGACGGCCAAGAGACCCAGTACTTC | CSAADRDGQETQYF
TRBJ2-2 | TRBV10-3 | . | . | TGTGCCATCAGGATCACCGGGGAGCTGTTTTTT | CAIRITGELFF
TRBJ2-1 | TRBV19 | . | . | TGTGCCAGTAGTATAGTGGCAAATGAGCAGTTCTTC | CASSIVANEQFF
TRBJ2-7 | TRBV19 | . | . | TGTGCCAGTAGTCTCCGGACGAGAGAGGGCGAGCAGTACTTC | CASSLRTREGEQYF
TRBJ1-1 | TRBV15 | . | . | TGTGCCACCAGCAGAGAGGGGGCGAGGCGCAACACTGAAGCTTTCTTT | CATSREGARRNTEAFF
TRBJ2-1 | TRBV3-1 | . | . | TGTGCCAGCAGCCTACGGGCCAAAGGGGACAATGAGCAGTTCTTC | CASSLRAKGDNEQFF
TRBJ2-7 | TRBV20-1 | . | TRBD1 | TGCAGTGCCTGGACAGGGAGCGAGCAGTACTTC | CSAWTGSEQYF
TRBJ2-7 | TRBV6-5 | few | TRBD1 | TGTGCCAGCAGTTTCCGGGACAGGACCTACGAGCAGTACTTC | CASSFRDRTYEQYF